The 11 T cell receptor beta chains below all came from one sample that was sequenced in a study of blood T cell repertoires in COVID-19. Some clones are missing from TCRdb's copy, which holds only in-frame ones; the method was immunoSEQ multiplex PCR. Of over 110,000 clones listed, 88% are singletons. The sequenced sample consisted of peripheral blood. These TCRs come from a woman aged 45-65 years with acute or convalescent COVID-19.

This sequence joins TRBV11-1 and TRBJ2-5, with D tentatively TRBD1 (5 bases). Germline V gives CDR1 SGHAT, CDR2 FQDESV (reference sequence). The V end lost 10 bases, the J end lost 0 bases, and 15 bases lay between the germline ends. This CDR3 has 14 residues. The DNA of the CDR3 is TGTGCCACCAGTTCCGACAGAAACCAAGAGACCCAGTACTTC. Translated, it gives CATSSDRNQETQYF.

This clone was seen more than once but under ten times. This rearrangement joins TRBV2 to TRBJ2-2; D call uncertain. Trimming removed 6 bases from V and 4 bases from J, with 3 bases in between. The CDR3 extends over 11 amino acids. CDR1 and CDR2 from the germline V gene are SNHLY and FYNNEI. The CDR3, as DNA: TGTGCCAGCAGCCTCACCGGGGAGCTGTTTTTT. It specifies CASSLTGELFF.

The rearrangement uses TRBV5-1 and TRBJ1-2, with D tentatively TRBD1 (6 bases). Trimming shortened V by 4 bases and J by 5 bases, and 12 bases separated the two germline ends. Germline V gene data show CDR1 as SGHRS and CDR2 as YFSETQ. The CDR3 is 13 residues long. The CDR3 nucleotides are TGCGCCAGCAGCCAACAGGGTACATATGGCTACACCTTC. Translation gives CASSQQGTYGYTF.

The rearrangement uses TRBV2 and TRBJ1-1; TRBD1 aligns across 8 bases. J gave up 0 bases and V 4 bases, and 4 bases lay outside the gene matches. CDR3 length: 15 amino acids. The germline gives CDR1 SNHLY, CDR2 FYNNEI. The CDR3 here is CASSGEQGVNTEAFF. The DNA for the CDR3 is TGTGCCAGCAGTGGCGAACAGGGGGTGAACACTGAAGCTTTCTTT.

This clone has more than one count but fewer than ten. The chain is built from TRBV27 and TRBJ2-1, with TRBD2 as a possible D gene (6 bases). The CDR3 sequence is 16 residues long. The ends were cut back, 3 bases at V and 4 bases at J, with 16 bases in the middle. Germline V lookup: CDR1 MNHEY, CDR2 SMNVEV (reference sequence). The CDR3 reads CASSFRSTSWYNEQFF. The CDR3 nucleotides are TGTGCCAGCAGTTTCCGCTCCACTAGCTGGTACAATGAGCAGTTCTTC.

The chain joins TRBV15 to TRBJ1-4; D remains unclear. The CDR3 sequence is 13 residues long. V was pared by 0 bases and J by 7 bases, with 6 bases between. In germline, CDR1 is LNHNV, CDR2 YYDKDF (reference sequence). The CDR3 DNA reads TGTGCCACCAGCAGAGATAGGAGTGAAAAACTGTTTTTT. Its protein product is CATSRDRSEKLFF.

The chain carries TRBV19 and TRBJ1-6; the D is unclear. The ends were cut back, 3 bases at V and 9 bases at J, with 6 bases in the middle. The CDR3 is made up of 12 amino acids. Germline V gene sequence: CDR1 LNHDA, CDR2 SQIVND (reference sequence). The CDR3 DNA reads TGTGCCAGTAGTATCGAGGGTTCACCCCTCCACTTT. It yields the protein CASSIEGSPLHF.

The chain links TRBV10-1 to TRBJ2-3; a weak D match, TRBD2 (6 bases). Germline-derived CDR1 and CDR2 are WNHNN and SYGVQD (reference sequence). V dropped 3 bases and J dropped 0 bases, with 16 bases sitting between them. The CDR3 has 17 amino acids. This CDR3 reads CASSDKGLRTSTDTQYF. For the CDR3, the DNA is TGCGCCAGCAGTGATAAGGGACTTCGAACTAGCACAGATACGCAGTATTTT.

This clone appeared a single time. CDR3: CASSVGYRGENTIYF. The DNA of the CDR3 is TGTGCCAGCAGCGTAGGATACAGGGGGGAGAACACCATATATTTT. The J gene is TRBJ1-3, the V gene TRBV9; 8 bases line up with TRBD1. The CDR3 is 15 residues long. V was clipped by 0 bases and J by 7 bases; unmatched bases: 6. Per the germline V gene, CDR1 is SGDLS and CDR2 is YYNGEE. Combining the CDR3 with reference TRBV9 and TRBJ1-3 gives the whole variable domain DSGVTQTPKHLITATGQRVTLRCSPRSGDLSVYWYQQSLDQGLQFLIQYYNGEERAKGNILERFSAQQFPDLHSELNLSSLELGDSALYFCASSVGYRGENTIYFGEGSWLTVV.

This rearrangement joins TRBV5-1 to TRBJ1-2; D is uncertain. Germline V gene data show CDR1 as SGHRS and CDR2 as YFSETQ. The V end was cut by 3 bases, the J end by 2 bases, with 14 bases between. CDR3 size: 15 residues. As DNA, the CDR3 is TGCGCCAGCAGCTCCCCCCAGACTGCCAACTATGGCTACACCTTC. As protein: CASSSPQTANYGYTF.

This sequence joins TRBV7-9 and TRBJ1-1, with D possibly TRBD1 on 5 matching bases. CDR3 length: 12 residues. The germline gives CDR1 SEHNR, CDR2 FQNEAQ (reference sequence). The V end was cut by 2 bases, the J end by 11 bases, with 12 bases between. CDR3: CASSLMDTFAFF. CDR3 in DNA: TGTGCCAGCAGCTTAATGGACACGTTTGCTTTCTTT.